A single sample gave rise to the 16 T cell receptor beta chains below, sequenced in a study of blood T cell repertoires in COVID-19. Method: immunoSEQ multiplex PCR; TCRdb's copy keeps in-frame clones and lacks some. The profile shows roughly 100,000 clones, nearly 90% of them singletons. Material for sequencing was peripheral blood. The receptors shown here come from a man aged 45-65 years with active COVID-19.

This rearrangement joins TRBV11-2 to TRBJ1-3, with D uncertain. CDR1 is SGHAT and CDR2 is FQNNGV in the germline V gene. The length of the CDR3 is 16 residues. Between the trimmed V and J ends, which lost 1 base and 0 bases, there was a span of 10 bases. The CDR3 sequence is CASSLGSRVSGNTIYF. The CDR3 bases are TGTGCCAGCAGCTTAGGATCGAGGGTCTCTGGAAACACCATATATTTT.

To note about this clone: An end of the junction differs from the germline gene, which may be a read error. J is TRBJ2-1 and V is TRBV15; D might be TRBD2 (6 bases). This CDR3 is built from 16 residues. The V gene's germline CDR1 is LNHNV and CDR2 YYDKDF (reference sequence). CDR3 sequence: CATSRVPRGSYNGQFF. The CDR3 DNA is TGTGCCACCAGCAGAGTTCCCCGGGGGTCCTACAATGGGCAGTTCTTC.

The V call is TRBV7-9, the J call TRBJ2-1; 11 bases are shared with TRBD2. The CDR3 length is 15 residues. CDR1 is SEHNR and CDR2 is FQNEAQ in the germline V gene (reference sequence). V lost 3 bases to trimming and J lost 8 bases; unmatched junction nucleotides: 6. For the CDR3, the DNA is TGTGCCAGCAGCTTCAGGACTAGCGGGTCCCATGAGCAGTTCTTC. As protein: CASSFRTSGSHEQFF.

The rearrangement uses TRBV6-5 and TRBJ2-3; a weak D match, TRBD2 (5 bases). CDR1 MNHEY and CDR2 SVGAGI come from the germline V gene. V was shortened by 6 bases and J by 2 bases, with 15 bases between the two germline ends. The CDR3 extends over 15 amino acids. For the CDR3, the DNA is TGTGCCAGCAGCGCCGGGGTAAGAAACACAGATACGCAGTATTTT. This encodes CASSAGVRNTDTQYF.

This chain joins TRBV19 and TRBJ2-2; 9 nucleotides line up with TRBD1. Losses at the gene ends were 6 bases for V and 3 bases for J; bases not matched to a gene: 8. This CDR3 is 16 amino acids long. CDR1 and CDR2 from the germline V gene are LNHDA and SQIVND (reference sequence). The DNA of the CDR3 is TGTGCCAGTAGACCCGGGACAGGGAGGGACACCGGGGAGCTGTTTTTT. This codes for CASRPGTGRDTGELFF.

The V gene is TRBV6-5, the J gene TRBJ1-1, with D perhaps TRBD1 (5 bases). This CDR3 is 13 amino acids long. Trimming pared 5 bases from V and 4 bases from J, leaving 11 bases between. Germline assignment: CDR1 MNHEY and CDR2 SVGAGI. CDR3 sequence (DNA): TGTGCCAGCAGTCTGGGGGGTGGCACTGAAGCTTTCTTT. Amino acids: CASSLGGGTEAFF.

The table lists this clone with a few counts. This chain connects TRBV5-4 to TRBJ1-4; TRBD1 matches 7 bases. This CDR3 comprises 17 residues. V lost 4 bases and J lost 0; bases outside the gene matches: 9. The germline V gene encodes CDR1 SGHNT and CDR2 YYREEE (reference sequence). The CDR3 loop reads CASSPEGRGATNEKLFF. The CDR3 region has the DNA TGTGCCAGCAGCCCGGAAGGCAGGGGGGCAACTAATGAAAAACTGTTTTTT. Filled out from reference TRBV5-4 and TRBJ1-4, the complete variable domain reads ETGVTQSPTHLIKTRGQQVTLRCSSQSGHNTVSWYQQALGQGPQFIFQYYREEENGRGNFPPRFSGLQFPNYSSELNVNALELDDSALYLCASSPEGRGATNEKLFFGSGTQLSVL.

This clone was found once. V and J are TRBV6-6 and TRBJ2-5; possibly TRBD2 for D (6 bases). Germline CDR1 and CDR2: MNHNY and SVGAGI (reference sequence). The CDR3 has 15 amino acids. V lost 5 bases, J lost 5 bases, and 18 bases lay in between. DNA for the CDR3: TGTGCCAGCAGTGCCCCTGCGGAGGGTGGGGAGACCCAGTACTTC. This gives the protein CASSAPAEGGETQYF.

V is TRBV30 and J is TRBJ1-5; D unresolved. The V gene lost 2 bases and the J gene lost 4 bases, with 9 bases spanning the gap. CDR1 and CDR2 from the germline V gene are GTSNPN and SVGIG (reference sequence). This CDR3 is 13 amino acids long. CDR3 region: CAWSNSRNQPQHF. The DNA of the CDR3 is TGTGCCTGGAGTAATTCGAGGAATCAGCCCCAGCATTTT.

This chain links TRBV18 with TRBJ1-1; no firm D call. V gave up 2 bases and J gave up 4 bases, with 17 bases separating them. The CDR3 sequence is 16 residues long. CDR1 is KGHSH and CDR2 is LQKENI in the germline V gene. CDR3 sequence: CASSPVLSGLATEAFF. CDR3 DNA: TGTGCCAGCTCACCAGTCTTATCGGGGTTGGCCACTGAAGCTTTCTTT.

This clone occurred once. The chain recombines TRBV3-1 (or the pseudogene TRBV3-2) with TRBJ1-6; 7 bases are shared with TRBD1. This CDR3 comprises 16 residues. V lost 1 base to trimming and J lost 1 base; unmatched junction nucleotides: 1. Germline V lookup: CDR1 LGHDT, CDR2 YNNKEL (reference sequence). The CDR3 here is CASSQGQGSYNSPLHF. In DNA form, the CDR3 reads TGTGCCAGCAGCCAAGGACAGGGATCCTATAATTCACCCCTCCACTTT.

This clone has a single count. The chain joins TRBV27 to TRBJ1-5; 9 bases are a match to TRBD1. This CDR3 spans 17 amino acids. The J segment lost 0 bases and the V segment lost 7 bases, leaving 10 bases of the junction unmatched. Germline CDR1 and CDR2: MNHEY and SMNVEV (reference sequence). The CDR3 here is CASKRTGAIYSNQPQHF. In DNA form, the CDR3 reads TGTGCCAGCAAACGGACAGGGGCGATCTATAGCAATCAGCCCCAGCATTTT.

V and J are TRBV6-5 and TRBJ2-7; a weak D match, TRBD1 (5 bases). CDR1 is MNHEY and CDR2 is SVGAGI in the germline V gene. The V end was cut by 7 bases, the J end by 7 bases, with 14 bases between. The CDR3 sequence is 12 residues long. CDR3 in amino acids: CASKPGFPEQYF. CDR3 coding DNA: TGTGCCAGCAAGCCAGGGTTTCCTGAGCAGTACTTC.

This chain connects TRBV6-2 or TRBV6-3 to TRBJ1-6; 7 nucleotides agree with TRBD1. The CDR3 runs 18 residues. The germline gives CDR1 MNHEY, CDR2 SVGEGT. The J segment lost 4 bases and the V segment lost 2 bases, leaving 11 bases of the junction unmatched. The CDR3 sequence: CASSYPQGFSAYNSPLHF. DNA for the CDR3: TGTGCCAGCAGTTACCCACAGGGGTTCTCGGCTTATAATTCACCCCTCCACTTT.

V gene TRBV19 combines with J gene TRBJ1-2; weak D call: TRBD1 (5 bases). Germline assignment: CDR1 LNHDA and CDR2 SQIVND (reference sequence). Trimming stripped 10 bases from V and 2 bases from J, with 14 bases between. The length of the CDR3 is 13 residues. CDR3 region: CATVSRQNYGYTF. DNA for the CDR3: TGTGCCACCGTCTCCAGACAGAACTATGGCTACACCTTC.

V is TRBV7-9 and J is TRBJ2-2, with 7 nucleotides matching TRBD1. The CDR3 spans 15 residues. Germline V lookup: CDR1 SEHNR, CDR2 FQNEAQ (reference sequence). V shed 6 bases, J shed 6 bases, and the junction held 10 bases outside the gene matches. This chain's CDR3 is CASRDRVLVAGELFF. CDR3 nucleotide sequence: TGTGCCAGCAGAGACAGGGTCTTAGTCGCCGGGGAGCTGTTTTTT.